This TCR beta chain was sequenced during a study of T cells in Graves' hyperthyroidism and ophthalmopathy. Whole-study findings and limits: The model forecast ophthalmopathy, anticipating it by a median around 6.9 months before onset.

Graves' hyperthyroidism qualified as stable when ophthalmopathy did not progress within 18 months. The CDR3 covers 17 residues. CDR1 LGHNT and CDR2 FRNRAP come from the germline V gene. V was pared by 0 bases and J by 5 bases, with 9 bases of the junction left unmatched. The table lists this clonotype with a few counts. Its antigen remains unknown. What was amplified from RNA transcripts were TCR beta CDR3 regions. HTBI primers drove first-round RT-PCR of the TCR CDR3. TCRdb redid the calling of the multiplex PCR reads with MiXCR, one entry per CDR3 protein. Among a few hundred thousand distinct CDR3 sequences listed, about 43% were seen once.

The sequencing sample was made of peripheral blood or thyroid tissue (not recorded which). The sequence was obtained from a young woman with Graves' hyperthyroidism. This rearrangement joins TRBV12-5 to TRBJ2-2; TRBD2 matches at 7 bases. CDR3 amino acids: CASGLVLSGGRTGELFF. The CDR3 coding sequence is TGTGCTAGTGGTTTGGTGCTGTCGGGAGGTCGAACCGGGGAGCTGTTTTTT.